A selection of T cell receptor beta chains follows, all from one sample in a study of T cells after yellow fever vaccination. TCRdb ran MiXCR on the 5' RACE reads and lists one entry per CDR3 protein. The sample holds more than 200,000 distinct CDR3 sequences, approximately 3.8% seen once. Sequences were derived from PBMCs, sampled 15 days after the yellow fever booster vaccination. The receptors shown here come from a man between 18 and 29 years old who received the YFV17D yellow fever vaccine. Each CDR3 is given with its conserved first and last residue.

CASSLEGLSYNEQFF | TRBJ2-1 | TRBV7-2
CASSLHSGGTGELFF | TRBJ2-2 | TRBV7-9
CASKTVRSYEQYF | TRBJ2-7 | TRBV10-2
CASSQAHRGQGAEQFF | TRBJ2-1 | TRBV4-1
CASSLAAGAFF | TRBJ1-1 | TRBV12-3/TRBV12-4
CASSQDPSGTGGTDNEQFF | TRBJ2-1 | TRBV4-3
CSVVVSRGEETQYF | TRBJ2-5 | TRBV29-1
CASTLGTVGNYGYTF | TRBJ1-2 | TRBV28
CATRDRGPYNEQFF | TRBJ2-1 | TRBV6-2/TRBV6-3
CASSYSGNSGNTIYF | TRBJ1-3 | TRBV6-5
CSVATGGTKNIQYF | TRBJ2-4 | TRBV29-1
CASSLGQDSLYNEQFF | TRBJ2-1 | TRBV5-1
CASSFMGQGASGYTF | TRBJ1-2 | TRBV5-1
CASSRGSRTDTQYF | TRBJ2-3 | TRBV7-3
CASSLWQGPLHF | TRBJ1-6 | TRBV27
CASSSAGGNTEAFF | TRBJ1-1 | TRBV12-3/TRBV12-4
CASSTGLGGNTIYF | TRBJ1-3 | TRBV25-1
CASSLNRAGELFF | TRBJ2-2 | TRBV12-3/TRBV12-4
CASSVQTSGVLGVQFF | TRBJ2-1 | TRBV9
CASSELAGGQETQYF | TRBJ2-5 | TRBV6-1
CASSYHRGAEAFF | TRBJ1-1 | TRBV6-5
CASSMGRTEAFF | TRBJ1-1 | TRBV19
CASSLDRVPYEQYF | TRBJ2-7 | TRBV7-9
CATSLSGNTEAFF | TRBJ1-1 | TRBV15
CASSPPDTRSYEQYF | TRBJ2-7 | TRBV18
CASSLGAGGEFGYTF | TRBJ1-2 | TRBV7-9
CASSLVGGKFTDTQYF | TRBJ2-3 | TRBV7-2
CASSKRAGAGDEQFF | TRBJ2-1 | TRBV19
CASSYLGSGVETQYF | TRBJ2-5 | TRBV6-5
CASSSGAIGTNEKLFF | TRBJ1-4 | TRBV5-1
CASSLDRGSSGNTIYF | TRBJ1-3 | TRBV5-4
CASTSGFSGANVLTF | TRBJ2-6 | TRBV12-3/TRBV12-4
CASSFFLTGKLQRNTGELFF | TRBJ2-2 | TRBV7-6
CSVGPLNTEAFF | TRBJ1-1 | TRBV29-1
CSARTGRTYNEQFF | TRBJ2-1 | TRBV20-1
CASSQAERGGHNGELFF | TRBJ2-2 | TRBV14